One sample yielded the 7 T cell receptor beta chains listed below, sequenced in a study of T and B cells in COVID-19 patients. BIOMED2 TRB-A/B primer pools were used in multiplex TRB PCR. TCRdb independently ran MiXCR on the multiplex PCR reads; one entry per CDR3 protein. The sample holds approximately 9,500 distinct CDR3 sequences, 25% to 30% seen once. From blood, roughly 220-550 ng of genomic DNA served as TRB template. Sample: blood. The receptors were sampled from a human donor who had recovered from COVID-19.

The chain joins TRBV15 to TRBJ2-5, with 9 bases identical to TRBD2. V was pared by 1 base and J by 3 bases, with 3 bases of the junction left unmatched. The CDR3 is 15 amino acids. The germline CDR1 and CDR2 sequences are LNHNV and YYDKDF (reference sequence). For the CDR3, the DNA is TGTGCCACCAGCAGAGGGGGGACTAGCAAAGAGACCCAGTACTTC. Its translation: CATSRGGTSKETQYF.

This clonotype counts as medium-sized. CDR3 DNA sequence: TGTGCCAGTAGTATAGGTATTACAGATACGCAGTATTTT. Protein sequence: CASSIGITDTQYF. This chain uses TRBV19 with TRBJ2-3, with unresolved D. Deletions cut 1 base from V and 3 bases from J, with 5 bases between. This CDR3 spans 13 amino acids. The V gene's germline CDR1 is LNHDA and CDR2 SQIVND (reference sequence).

The chain uses TRBV27 and TRBJ1-5; D may be TRBD1 (6 bases). Germline lookup yields CDR1 MNHEY and CDR2 SMNVEV (reference sequence). This CDR3 contains 16 residues. Between the trimmed V and J ends, which lost 6 bases and 0 bases, there was a span of 15 bases. The CDR3: CASSRTGAYSNQPQHF. CDR3 coding DNA: TGTGCCAGCAGCCGAACGGGGGCATATAGCAATCAGCCCCAGCATTTT.

By sample share, this clonotype is medium-sized (0.01 to 0.1%). The CDR3 DNA reads TGCAGCGTAGTGGGGGGGCACTATGGCTACACCTTC. Its protein is CSVVGGHYGYTF. The chain uses TRBV29-1 and TRBJ1-2, with a weak D call TRBD1 (6 bases). Germline values: CDR1 SQVTM, CDR2 ANQGSEA. Trimming cost V 6 bases and J 3 bases, with 11 bases left between them. The CDR3 is 12 residues long.

In its sample, this clonotype was seen many times. The chain uses TRBV6-1 and TRBJ2-6, with D unresolved. V was trimmed by 1 base and J by 0 bases, leaving 10 bases between them. From germline, CDR1 is MNHNS and CDR2 SASEGT. The CDR3 length is 17 residues. The CDR3 DNA sequence: TGTGCCAGCAGTGAAGGGAATCCTTTCTCTGGGGCCAACGTCCTGACTTTC. Translated: CASSEGNPFSGANVLTF.

This clonotype is medium-sized. This chain connects TRBV6-5 to TRBJ1-4; maybe TRBD1 (5 bases). Germline V gene sequence: CDR1 MNHEY, CDR2 SVGAGI. The CDR3 runs 14 residues. Trimming took off 8 bases at V and 4 bases at J, with 14 bases between the two ends. CDR3 nucleotide sequence: TGTGCCAGCTCCCGGCAGGGAGGTAATGAAAAACTGTTTTTT. It is translated as CASSRQGGNEKLFF.

This clonotype was counted a few times. V and J are TRBV7-2 and TRBJ2-3; 9 nucleotides align to TRBD2. The CDR3 runs 16 residues. Germline loops: CDR1 SGHTA, CDR2 FQGNSA. J gave up 0 bases and V 1 base, and 2 bases lay outside the gene matches. CDR3 sequence (DNA): TGTGCCAGCAGCTTAGGGGCGGGGGGGAGCACAGATACGCAGTATTTT. It codes for CASSLGAGGSTDTQYF.